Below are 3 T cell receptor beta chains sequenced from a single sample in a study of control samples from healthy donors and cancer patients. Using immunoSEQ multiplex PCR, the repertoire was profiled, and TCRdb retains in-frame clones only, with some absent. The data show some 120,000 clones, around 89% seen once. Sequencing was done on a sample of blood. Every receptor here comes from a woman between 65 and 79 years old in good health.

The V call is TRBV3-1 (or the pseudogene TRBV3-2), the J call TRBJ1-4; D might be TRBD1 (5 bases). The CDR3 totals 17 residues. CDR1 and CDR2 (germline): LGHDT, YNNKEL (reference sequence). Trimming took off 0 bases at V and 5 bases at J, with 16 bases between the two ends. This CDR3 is CASSQDNSGHGNEKLFF. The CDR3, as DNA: TGTGCCAGCAGCCAAGATAACTCCGGACATGGAAATGAAAAACTGTTTTTT.

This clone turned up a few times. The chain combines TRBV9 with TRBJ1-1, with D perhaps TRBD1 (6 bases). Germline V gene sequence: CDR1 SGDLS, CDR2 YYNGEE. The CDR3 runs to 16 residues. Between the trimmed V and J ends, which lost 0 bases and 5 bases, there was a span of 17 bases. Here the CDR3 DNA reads TGTGCCAGCAGCGTAGATCCGGCAGGGGTGGGAACTGAAGCTTTCTTT. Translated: CASSVDPAGVGTEAFF.

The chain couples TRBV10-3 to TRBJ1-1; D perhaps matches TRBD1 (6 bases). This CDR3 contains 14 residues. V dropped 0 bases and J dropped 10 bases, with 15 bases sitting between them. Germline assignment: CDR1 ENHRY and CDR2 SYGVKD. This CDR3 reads CAISESTQGRRAFF. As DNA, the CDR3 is TGTGCCATCAGTGAGTCGACTCAGGGGCGCAGAGCTTTCTTT.